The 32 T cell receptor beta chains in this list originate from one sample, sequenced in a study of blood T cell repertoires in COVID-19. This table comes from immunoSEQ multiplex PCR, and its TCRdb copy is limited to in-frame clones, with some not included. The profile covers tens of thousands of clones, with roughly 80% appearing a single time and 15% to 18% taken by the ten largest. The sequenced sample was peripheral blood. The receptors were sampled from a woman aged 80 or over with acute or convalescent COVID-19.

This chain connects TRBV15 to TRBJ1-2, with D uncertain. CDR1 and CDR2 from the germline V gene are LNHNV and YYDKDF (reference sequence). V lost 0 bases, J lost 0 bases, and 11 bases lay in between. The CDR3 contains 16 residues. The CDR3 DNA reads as TGTGCCACCAGCAGAGACGGGTCTCCCTCTAACTATGGCTACACCTTC. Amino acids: CATSRDGSPSNYGYTF.

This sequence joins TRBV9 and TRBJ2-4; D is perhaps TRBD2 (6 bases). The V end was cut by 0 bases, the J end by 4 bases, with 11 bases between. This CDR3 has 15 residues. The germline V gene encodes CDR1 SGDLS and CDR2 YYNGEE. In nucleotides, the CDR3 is TGTGCCAGCAGCGTAGGCCCTGGGGGGAAAAACATTCAGTACTTC. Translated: CASSVGPGGKNIQYF.

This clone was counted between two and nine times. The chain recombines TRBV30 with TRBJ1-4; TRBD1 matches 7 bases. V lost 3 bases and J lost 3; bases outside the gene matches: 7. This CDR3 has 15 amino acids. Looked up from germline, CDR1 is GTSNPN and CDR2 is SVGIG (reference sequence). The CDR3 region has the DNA TGTGCCTGGAGCCATAAGGGGGCCGCTAATGAAAAACTGTTTTTT. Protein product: CAWSHKGAANEKLFF.

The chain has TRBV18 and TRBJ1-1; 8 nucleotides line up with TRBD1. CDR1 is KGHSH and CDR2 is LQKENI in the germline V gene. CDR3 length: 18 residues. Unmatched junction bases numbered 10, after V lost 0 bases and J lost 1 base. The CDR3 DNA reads TGTGCCAGCTCACCACCCCAGGGGGCGTTTAGTGGGAACACTGAAGCTTTCTTT. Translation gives CASSPPQGAFSGNTEAFF.

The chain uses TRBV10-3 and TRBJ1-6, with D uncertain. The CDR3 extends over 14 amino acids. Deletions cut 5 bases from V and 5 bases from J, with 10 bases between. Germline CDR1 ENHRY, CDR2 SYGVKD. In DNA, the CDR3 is TGTGCCATCAGTCCGGGGATCGATAATTCACCCCTCCACTTT. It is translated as CAISPGIDNSPLHF.

The CDR3 DNA follows: TGTGCCATCAGTGACGCTGGACAGGGGAACTACACCTTC. It encodes CAISDAGQGNYTF. The rearrangement joins TRBV10-3 to TRBJ1-2, with 9 bases matching TRBD1. V trimming: 3 bases; J trimming: 10 bases; junction bases outside the gene matches: 6. The CDR3 consists of 13 residues. Germline-derived CDR1 and CDR2 are ENHRY and SYGVKD.

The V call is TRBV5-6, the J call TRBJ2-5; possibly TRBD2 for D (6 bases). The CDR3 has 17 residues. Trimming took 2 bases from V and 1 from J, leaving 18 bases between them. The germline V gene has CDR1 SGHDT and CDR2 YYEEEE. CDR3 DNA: TGTGCCAGCAGCTTAGACGCGGTTTGGGGGGTCCAAGAGACCCAGTACTTC. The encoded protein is CASSLDAVWGVQETQYF. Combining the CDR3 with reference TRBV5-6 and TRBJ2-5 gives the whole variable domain DAGVTQSPTHLIKTRGQQVTLRCSPKSGHDTVSWYQQALGQGPQFIFQYYEEEERQRGNFPDRFSGHQFPNYSSELNVNALLLGDSALYLCASSLDAVWGVQETQYFGPGTRLLVL.

CDR3 bases: TGTGCCAGCAGCACAGGAGGGGACAGGGCAAATCAGCCCCAGCATTTT. It is translated as CASSTGGDRANQPQHF. This chain joins TRBV9 and TRBJ1-5; 9 bases are shared with TRBD1. In germline, CDR1 is SGDLS, CDR2 YYNGEE. CDR3 length: 16 residues. Trimming cost V 4 bases and J 4 bases; bases outside gene matches: 9.

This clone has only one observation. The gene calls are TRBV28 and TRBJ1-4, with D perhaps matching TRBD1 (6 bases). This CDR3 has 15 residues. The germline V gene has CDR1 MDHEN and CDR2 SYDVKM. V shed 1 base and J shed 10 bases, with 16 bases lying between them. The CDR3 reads CASSLLVGGQLKLFF. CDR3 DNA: TGTGCCAGCAGTTTATTGGTCGGAGGACAGCTAAAACTGTTTTTT.

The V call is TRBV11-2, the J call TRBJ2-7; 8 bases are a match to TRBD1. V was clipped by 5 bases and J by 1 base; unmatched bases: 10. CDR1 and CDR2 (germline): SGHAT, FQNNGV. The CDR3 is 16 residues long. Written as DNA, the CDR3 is TGTGCCAGCAGCAAGGCCCCGGGACAGGTATCCTACGAGCAGTACTTC. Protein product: CASSKAPGQVSYEQYF.

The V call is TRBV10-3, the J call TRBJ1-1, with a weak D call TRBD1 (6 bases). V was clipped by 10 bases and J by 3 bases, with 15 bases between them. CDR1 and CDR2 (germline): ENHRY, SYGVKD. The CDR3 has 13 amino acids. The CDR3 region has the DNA TGTGCCACTGGACAGACCTTGGACACTGAAGCTTTCTTT. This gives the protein CATGQTLDTEAFF.

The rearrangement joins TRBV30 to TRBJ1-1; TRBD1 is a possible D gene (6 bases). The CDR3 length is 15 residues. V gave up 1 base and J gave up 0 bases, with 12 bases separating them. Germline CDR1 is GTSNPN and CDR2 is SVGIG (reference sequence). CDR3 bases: TGTGCCTGGAGTGATTTGGACAGAATGAACACTGAAGCTTTCTTT. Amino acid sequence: CAWSDLDRMNTEAFF. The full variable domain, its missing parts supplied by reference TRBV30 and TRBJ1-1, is SQTIHQWPATLVQPVGSPLSLECTVEGTSNPNLYWYRQAAGRGLQLLFYSVGIGQISSEVPQNLSASRPQDRQFILSSKKLLLSDSGFYLCAWSDLDRMNTEAFFGQGTRLTVV.

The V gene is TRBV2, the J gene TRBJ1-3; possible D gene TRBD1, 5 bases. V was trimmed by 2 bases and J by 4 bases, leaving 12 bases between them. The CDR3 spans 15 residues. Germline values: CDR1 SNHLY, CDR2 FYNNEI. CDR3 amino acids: CASSEIGARGNTIYF. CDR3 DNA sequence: TGTGCCAGCAGTGAAATTGGGGCAAGAGGAAACACCATATATTTT.

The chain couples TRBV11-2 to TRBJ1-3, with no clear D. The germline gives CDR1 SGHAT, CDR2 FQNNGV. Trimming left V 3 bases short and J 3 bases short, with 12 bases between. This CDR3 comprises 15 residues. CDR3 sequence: CASSLEALNGNTIYF. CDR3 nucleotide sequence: TGTGCCAGCAGCTTGGAGGCTTTAAATGGAAACACCATATATTTT.

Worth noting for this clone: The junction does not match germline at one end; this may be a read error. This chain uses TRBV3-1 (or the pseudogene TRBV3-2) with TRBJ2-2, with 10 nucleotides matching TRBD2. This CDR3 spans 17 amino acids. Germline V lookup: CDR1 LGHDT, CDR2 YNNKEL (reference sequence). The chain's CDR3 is CASSQDALAGEHRGAVF. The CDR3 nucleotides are TGTGCCAGCAGCCAAGATGCTCTAGCGGGGGAACACCGGGGAGCTGTTTTT.

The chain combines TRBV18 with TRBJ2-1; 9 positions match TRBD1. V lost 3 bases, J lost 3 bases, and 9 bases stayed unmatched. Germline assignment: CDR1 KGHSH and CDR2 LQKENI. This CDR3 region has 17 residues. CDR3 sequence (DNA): TGTGCCAGCTCACCGCCCGGACAGGGGCTCGGCTACAATGAGCAGTTCTTC. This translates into CASSPPGQGLGYNEQFF.

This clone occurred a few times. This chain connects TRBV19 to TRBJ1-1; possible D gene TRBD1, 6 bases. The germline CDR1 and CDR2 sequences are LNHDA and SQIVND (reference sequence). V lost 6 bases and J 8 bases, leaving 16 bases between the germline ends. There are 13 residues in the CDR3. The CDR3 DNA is TGTGCCAGTAGCCCGCGGGGGCCGAGCGAAGCTTTCTTT. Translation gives CASSPRGPSEAFF.

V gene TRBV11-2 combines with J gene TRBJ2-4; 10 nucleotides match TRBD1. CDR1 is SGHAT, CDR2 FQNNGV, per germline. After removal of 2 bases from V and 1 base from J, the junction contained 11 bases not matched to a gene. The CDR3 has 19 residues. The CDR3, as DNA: TGTGCCAGCAGCTTAAGGGACAGGGGACTCGGGGGGGCCAAAAACATTCAGTACTTC. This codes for CASSLRDRGLGGAKNIQYF.

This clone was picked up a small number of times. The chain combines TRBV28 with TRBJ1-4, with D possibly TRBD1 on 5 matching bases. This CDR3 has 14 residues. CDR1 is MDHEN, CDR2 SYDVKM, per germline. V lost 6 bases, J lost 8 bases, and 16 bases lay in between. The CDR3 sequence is CASSPGPLGEKLFF. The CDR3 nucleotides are TGTGCCAGCAGCCCAGGGCCCTTGGGGGAAAAACTGTTTTTT.

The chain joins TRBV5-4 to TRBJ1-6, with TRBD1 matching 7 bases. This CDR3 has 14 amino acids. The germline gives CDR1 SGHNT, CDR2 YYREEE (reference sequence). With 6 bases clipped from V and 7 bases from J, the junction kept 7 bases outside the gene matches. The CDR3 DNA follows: TGTGCCAGCACCAACAGGGGTTGGAATTCACCCCTCCACTTT. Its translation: CASTNRGWNSPLHF.

CDR3 amino acids: CASSLILRNSPLHF. Here the CDR3 DNA reads TGTGCCAGCAGCTTAATTCTGCGGAACTCACCCCTCCACTTT. The genes are TRBV5-5 and TRBJ1-6; D not resolved. Germline CDR1 reads SGHKS; CDR2 reads YYEKEE (reference sequence). The V end was cut by 2 bases, the J end by 10 bases, with 13 bases between. The CDR3 spans 14 residues.

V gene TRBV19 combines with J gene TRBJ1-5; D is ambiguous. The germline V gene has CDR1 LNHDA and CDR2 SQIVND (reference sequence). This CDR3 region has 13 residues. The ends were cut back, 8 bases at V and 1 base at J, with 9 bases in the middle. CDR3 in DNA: TGTGCCAGTGTAATGAGGAGCAATCAGCCCCAGCATTTT. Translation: CASVMRSNQPQHF. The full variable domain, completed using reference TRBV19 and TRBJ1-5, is DGGITQSPKYLFRKEGQNVTLSCEQNLNHDAMYWYRQDPGQGLRLIYYSQIVNDFQKGDIAEGYSVSREKKESFPLTVTSAQKNPTAFYLCASVMRSNQPQHFGDGTRLSIL.

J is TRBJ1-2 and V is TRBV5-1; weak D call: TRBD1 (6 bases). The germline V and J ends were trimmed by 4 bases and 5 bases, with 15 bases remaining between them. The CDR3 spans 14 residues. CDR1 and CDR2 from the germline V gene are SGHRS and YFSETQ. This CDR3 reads CASSPGGGGYGYTF. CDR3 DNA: TGCGCCAGCAGCCCTGGCGGGGGCGGGTATGGCTACACCTTC.

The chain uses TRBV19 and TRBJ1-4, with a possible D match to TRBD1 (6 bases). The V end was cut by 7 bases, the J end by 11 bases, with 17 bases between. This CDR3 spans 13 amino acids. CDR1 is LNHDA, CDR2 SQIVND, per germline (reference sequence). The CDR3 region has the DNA TGTGCCAGTACCGTTGGGACACTTGGGAAACTGTTTTTT. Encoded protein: CASTVGTLGKLFF.

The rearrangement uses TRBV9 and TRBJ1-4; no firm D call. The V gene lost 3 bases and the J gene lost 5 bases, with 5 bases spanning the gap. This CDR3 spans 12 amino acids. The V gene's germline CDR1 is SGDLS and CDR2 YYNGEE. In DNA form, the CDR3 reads TGTGCCAGCAGCGGCAGGAATGAAAAACTGTTTTTT. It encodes CASSGRNEKLFF.

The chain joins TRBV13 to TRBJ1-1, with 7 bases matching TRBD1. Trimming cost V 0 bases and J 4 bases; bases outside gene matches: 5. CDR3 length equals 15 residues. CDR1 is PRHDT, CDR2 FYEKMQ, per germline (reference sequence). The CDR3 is CASSLGDRASTEAFF. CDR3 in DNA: TGTGCCAGCAGCTTAGGAGACAGGGCGAGCACTGAAGCTTTCTTT.

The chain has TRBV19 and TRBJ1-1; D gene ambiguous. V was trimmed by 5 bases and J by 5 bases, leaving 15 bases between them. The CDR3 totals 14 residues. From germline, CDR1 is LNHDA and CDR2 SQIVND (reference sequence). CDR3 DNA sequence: TGTGCCAGTAGTGTTCGGATTCCGGGGACTGAAGCTTTCTTT. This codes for CASSVRIPGTEAFF.

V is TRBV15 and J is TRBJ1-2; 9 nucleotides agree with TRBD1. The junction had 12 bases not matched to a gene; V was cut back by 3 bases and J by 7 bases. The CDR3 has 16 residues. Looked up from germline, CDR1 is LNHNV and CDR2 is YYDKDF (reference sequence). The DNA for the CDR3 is TGTGCCACCAGCAGCGGTAGGGGACAGGGTAATCCTGGCTACACCTTC. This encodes CATSSGRGQGNPGYTF.

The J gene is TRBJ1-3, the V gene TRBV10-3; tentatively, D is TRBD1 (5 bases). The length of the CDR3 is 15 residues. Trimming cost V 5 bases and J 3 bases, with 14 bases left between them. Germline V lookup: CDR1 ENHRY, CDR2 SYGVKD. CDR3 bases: TGTGCCATCAGTCCCCAGGGATTGAATGGAAACACCATATATTTT. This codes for CAISPQGLNGNTIYF.

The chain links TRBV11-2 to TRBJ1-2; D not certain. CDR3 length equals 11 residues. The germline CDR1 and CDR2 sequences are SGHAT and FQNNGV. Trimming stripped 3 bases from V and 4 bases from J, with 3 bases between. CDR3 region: CASSFIYGYTF. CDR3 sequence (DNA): TGTGCCAGCAGCTTCATCTATGGCTACACCTTC.

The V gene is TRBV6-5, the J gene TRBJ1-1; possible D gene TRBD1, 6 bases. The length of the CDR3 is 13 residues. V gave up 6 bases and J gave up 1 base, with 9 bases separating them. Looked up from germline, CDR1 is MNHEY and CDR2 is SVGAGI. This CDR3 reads CASRRQENTEAFF. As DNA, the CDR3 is TGTGCCAGCAGGCGACAGGAGAACACTGAAGCTTTCTTT.

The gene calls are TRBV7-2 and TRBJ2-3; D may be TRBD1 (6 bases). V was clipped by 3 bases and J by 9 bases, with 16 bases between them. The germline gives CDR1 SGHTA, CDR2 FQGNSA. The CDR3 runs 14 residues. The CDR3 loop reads CASSLLPYTGTQYF. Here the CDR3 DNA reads TGTGCCAGCAGCTTGCTTCCGTACACAGGGACGCAGTATTTT.